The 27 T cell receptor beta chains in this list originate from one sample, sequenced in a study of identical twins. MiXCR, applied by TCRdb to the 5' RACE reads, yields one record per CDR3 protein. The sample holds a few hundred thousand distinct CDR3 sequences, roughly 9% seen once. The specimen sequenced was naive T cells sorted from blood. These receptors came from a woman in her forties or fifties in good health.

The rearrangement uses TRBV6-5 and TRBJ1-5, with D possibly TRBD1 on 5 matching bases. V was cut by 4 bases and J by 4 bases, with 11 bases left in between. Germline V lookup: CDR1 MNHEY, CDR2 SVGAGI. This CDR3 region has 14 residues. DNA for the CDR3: TGTGCCAGCAGTTCCCTTGGGGCAAATCAGCCCCAGCATTTT. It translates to CASSSLGANQPQHF.

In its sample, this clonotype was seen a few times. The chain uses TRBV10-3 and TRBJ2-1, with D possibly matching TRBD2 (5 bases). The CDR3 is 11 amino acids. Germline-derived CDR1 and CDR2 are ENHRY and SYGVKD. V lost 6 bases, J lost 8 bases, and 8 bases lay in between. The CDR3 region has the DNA TGTGCCATCAGGGTCGGGGATGAGCAGTTCTTC. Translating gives CAIRVGDEQFF.

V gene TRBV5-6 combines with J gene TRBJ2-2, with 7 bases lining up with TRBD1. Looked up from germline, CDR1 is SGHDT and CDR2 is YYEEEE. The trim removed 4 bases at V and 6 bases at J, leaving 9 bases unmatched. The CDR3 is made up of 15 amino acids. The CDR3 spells CASSPRTGLAGELFF. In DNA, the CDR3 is TGTGCCAGCAGCCCTCGGACAGGACTCGCCGGGGAGCTGTTTTTT.

CDR3 DNA: TGCGCCAGCAGCCACGCCGGGACTAGCGGCTTCTACGAGCAGTACTTC. This sequence encodes CASSHAGTSGFYEQYF. V usage is TRBV4-1 and J usage is TRBJ2-7, with TRBD2 matching 11 bases. Trimming removed 3 bases from V and 3 bases from J; junction bases left unmatched: 7. From germline, CDR1 is MGHRA and CDR2 YSYEKL. There are 16 residues in the CDR3.

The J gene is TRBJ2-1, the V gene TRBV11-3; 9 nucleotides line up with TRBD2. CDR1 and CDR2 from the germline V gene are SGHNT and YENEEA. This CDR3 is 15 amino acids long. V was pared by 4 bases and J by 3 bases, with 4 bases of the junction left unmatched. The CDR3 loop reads CASSSGLAVYNEQFF. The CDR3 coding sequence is TGTGCCAGCAGCTCGGGACTAGCAGTCTACAATGAGCAGTTCTTC.

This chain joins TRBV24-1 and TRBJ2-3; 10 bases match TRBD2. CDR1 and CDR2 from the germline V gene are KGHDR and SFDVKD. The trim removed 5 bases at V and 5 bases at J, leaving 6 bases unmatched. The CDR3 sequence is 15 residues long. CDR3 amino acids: CATSGAGGPRDTQYF. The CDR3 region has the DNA TGTGCCACCAGTGGAGCGGGAGGGCCAAGAGATACGCAGTATTTT.

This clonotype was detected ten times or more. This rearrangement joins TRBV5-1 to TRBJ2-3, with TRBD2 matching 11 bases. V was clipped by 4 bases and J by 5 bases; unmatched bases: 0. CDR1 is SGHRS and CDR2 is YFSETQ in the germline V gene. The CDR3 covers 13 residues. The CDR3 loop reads CASSLAGGDTQYF. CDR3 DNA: TGCGCCAGCAGCCTAGCGGGAGGAGATACGCAGTATTTT.

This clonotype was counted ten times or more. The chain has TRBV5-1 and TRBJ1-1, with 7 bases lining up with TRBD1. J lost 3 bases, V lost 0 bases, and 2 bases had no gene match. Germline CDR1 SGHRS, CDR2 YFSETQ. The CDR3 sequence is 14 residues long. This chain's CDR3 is CASSLEGADTEAFF. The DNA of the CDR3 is TGCGCCAGCAGCTTGGAGGGGGCAGACACTGAAGCTTTCTTT. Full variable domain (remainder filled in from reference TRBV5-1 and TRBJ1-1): KAGVTQTPRYLIKTRGQQVTLSCSPISGHRSVSWYQQTPGQGLQFLFEYFSETQRNKGNFPGRFSGRQFSNSRSEMNVSTLELGDSALYLCASSLEGADTEAFFGQGTRLTVV.

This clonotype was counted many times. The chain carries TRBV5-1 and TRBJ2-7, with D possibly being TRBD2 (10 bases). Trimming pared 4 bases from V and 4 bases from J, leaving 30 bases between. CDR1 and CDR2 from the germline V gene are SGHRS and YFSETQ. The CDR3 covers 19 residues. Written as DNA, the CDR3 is TGCGCCAGCAGCCAGGACAGGGGAATGCTGCTAGCGGGAGTGTACGAGCAGTACTTC. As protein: CASSQDRGMLLAGVYEQYF.

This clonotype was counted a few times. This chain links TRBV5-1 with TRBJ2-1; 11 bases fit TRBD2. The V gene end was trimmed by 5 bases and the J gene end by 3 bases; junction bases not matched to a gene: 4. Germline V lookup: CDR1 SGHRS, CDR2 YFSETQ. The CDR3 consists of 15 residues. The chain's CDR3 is CASSLAGGRYNEQFF. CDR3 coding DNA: TGCGCCAGCAGTCTAGCGGGAGGCCGCTACAATGAGCAGTTCTTC.

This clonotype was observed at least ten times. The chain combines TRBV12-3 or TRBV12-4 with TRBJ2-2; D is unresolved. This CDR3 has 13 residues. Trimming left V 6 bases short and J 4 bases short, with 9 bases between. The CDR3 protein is CASRPHLTGELFF. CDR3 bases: TGTGCCAGCAGGCCCCACCTCACCGGGGAGCTGTTTTTT.

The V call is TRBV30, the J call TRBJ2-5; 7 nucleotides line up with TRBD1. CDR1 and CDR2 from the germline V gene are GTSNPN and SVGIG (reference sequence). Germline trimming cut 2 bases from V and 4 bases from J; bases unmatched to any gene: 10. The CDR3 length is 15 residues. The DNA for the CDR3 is TGTGCCTGGAGTAAGGGGGCCAGACAAGGAGAGACCCAGTACTTC. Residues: CAWSKGARQGETQYF.

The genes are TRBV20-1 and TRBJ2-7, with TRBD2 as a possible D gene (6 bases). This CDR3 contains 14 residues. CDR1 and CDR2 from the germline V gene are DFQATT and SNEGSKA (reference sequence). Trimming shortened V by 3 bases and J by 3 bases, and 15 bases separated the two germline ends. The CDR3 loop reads CSARGPTSYYEQYV. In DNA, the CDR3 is TGCAGTGCTAGGGGCCCGACTAGTTACTACGAGCAGTACGTC.

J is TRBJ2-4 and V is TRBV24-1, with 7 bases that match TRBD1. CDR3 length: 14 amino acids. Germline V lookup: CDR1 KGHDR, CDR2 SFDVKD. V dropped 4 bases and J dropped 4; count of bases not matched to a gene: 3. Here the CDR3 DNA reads TGTGCCACCAGTGAGTCGGGACAGAAAAACATTCAGTACTTC. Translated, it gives CATSESGQKNIQYF.

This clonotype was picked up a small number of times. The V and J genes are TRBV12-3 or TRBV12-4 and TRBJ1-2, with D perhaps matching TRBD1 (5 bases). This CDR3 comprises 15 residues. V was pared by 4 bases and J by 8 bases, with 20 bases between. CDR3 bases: TGTGCCAGCAGTTCGGGCGTTCAGGGTGGATTGGGCTACACCTTC. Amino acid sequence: CASSSGVQGGLGYTF.

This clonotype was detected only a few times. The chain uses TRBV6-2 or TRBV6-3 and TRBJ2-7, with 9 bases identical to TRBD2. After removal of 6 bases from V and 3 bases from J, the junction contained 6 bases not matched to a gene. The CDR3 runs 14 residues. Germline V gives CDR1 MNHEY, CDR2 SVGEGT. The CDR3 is CASSDSGSVYEQYV. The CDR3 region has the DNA TGTGCCAGCAGCGATAGCGGGAGCGTCTACGAGCAGTACGTC.

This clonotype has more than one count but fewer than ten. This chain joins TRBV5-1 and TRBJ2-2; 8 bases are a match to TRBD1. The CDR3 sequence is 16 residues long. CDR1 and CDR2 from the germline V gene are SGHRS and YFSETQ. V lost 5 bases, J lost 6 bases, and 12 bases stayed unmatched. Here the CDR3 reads CASRLGTGITPGELFF. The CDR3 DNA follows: TGCGCCAGCAGACTCGGGACAGGCATCACCCCCGGGGAGCTGTTTTTT.

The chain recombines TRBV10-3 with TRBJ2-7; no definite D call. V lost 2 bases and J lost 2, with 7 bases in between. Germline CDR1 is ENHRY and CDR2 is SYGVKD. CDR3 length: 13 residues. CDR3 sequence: CAISEVVPYEQYF. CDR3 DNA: TGTGCCATCAGTGAGGTGGTCCCCTACGAGCAGTACTTC.

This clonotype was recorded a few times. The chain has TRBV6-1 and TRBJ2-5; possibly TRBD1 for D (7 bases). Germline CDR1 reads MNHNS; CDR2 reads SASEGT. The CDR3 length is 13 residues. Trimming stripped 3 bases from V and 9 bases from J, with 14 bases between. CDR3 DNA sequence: TGTGCCAGCAGTGACCCCGACAGGGAGGCCCAGTACTTC. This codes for CASSDPDREAQYF.

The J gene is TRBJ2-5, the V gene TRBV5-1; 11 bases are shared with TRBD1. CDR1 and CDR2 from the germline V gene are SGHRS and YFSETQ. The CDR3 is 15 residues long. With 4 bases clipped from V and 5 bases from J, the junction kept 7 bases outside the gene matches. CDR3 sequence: CASSTGQGAFETQYF. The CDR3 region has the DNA TGCGCCAGCAGCACCGGACAGGGGGCATTCGAGACCCAGTACTTC.

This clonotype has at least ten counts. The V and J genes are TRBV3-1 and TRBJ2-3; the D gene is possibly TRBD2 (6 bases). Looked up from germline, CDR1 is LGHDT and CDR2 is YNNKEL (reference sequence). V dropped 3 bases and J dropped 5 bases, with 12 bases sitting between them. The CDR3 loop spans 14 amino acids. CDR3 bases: TGTGCCAGCAGCCATCGGCTAGCGAGAGATACGCAGTATTTT. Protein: CASSHRLARDTQYF.

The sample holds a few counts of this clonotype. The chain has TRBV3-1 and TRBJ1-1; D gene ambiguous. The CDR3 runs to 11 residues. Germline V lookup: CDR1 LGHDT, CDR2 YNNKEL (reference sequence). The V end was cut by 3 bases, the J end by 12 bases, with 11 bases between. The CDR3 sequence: CASSHRLRTFF. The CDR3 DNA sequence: TGTGCCAGCAGCCACAGACTGCGGACTTTCTTT.

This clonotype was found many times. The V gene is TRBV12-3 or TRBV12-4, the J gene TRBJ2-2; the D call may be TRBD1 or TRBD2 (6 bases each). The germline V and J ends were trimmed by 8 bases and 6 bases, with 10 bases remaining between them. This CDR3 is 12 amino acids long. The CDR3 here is CASGRGPGELFF. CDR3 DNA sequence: TGTGCCAGCGGCCGGGGGCCCGGGGAGCTGTTTTTT.

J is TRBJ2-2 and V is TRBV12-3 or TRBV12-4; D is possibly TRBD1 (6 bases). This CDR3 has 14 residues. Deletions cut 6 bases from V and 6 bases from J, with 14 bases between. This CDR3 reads CASRLYRDPGELFF. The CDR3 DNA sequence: TGTGCCAGCAGACTATACAGGGACCCCGGGGAGCTGTTTTTT.

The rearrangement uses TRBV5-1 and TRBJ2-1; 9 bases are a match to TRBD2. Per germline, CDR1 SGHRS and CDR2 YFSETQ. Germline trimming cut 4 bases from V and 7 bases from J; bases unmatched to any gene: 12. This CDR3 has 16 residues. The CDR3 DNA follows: TGCGCCAGCAGCCCCCGGCTAGCGGGAAGTGGGAATGAGCAGTTCTTC. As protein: CASSPRLAGSGNEQFF.

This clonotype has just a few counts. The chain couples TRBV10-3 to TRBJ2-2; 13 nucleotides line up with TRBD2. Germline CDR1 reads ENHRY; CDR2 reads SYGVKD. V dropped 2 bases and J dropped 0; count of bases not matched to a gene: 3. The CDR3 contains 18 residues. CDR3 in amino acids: CAISERGLAGPNTGELFF. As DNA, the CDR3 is TGTGCCATCAGTGAGAGGGGACTAGCGGGACCGAACACCGGGGAGCTGTTTTTT.

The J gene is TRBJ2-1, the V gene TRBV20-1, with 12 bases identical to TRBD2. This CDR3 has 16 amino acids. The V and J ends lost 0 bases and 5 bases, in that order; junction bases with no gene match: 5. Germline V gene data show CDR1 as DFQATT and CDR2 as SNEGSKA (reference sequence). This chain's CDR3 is CSARDLTSGGHNEQFF. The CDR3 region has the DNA TGCAGTGCTAGAGATTTGACTAGCGGGGGTCACAATGAGCAGTTCTTC.